The 26 T cell receptor beta chains given below trace back to one sample, sequenced in a study of T cell responses to AZD1222 COVID-19 vaccine. Libraries were prepared by immunoSEQ multiplex PCR; TCRdb keeps only in-frame clonotypes and omits some of them. The table records approximately 270,000 clones, around 93% of them present only once. The sample was peripheral blood, taken 28 days after the second AZD1222 dose. The receptors originated from an adult who received the AZD1222 COVID-19 vaccine.

This chain connects TRBV9 to TRBJ2-6, with TRBD1 as a possible D gene (5 bases). Trimming stripped 3 bases from V and 0 bases from J, with 7 bases between. Germline CDR1 and CDR2: SGDLS and YYNGEE. This CDR3 is built from 15 residues. CDR3 bases: TGTGCCAGCAGCGCCCAGGGCTCTGGGGCCAACGTCCTGACTTTC. Encoded protein: CASSAQGSGANVLTF.

This chain uses TRBV29-1 with TRBJ1-1, with D perhaps matching TRBD1 (6 bases). Germline V lookup: CDR1 SQVTM, CDR2 ANQGSEA. CDR3 length: 14 residues. V shed 4 bases and J shed 6 bases, with 18 bases lying between them. The DNA for the CDR3 is TGCAGCGTTGCCCCCAGGGGAAACGGAGCTGAAGCTTTCTTT. Protein sequence: CSVAPRGNGAEAFF. Full variable domain (rest looked up from reference TRBV29-1 and TRBJ1-1): SAVISQKPSRDICQRGTSLTIQCQVDSQVTMMFWYRQQPGQSLTLIATANQGSEATYESGFVIDKFPISRPNLTFSTLTVSNMSPEDSSIYLCSVAPRGNGAEAFFGQGTRLTVV.

The chain has TRBV7-9 and TRBJ2-1; D not resolved. This CDR3 spans 16 amino acids. Germline V gives CDR1 SEHNR, CDR2 FQNEAQ (reference sequence). V lost 5 bases and J 4 bases, leaving 18 bases between the germline ends. The CDR3 region has the DNA TGTGCCAGCAGCCCCAGGCGTGGCCCCTCGTACAATGAGCAGTTCTTC. Protein product: CASSPRRGPSYNEQFF. The full variable domain, its missing parts supplied by reference TRBV7-9 and TRBJ2-1, is DTGVSQNPRHKITKRGQNVTFRCDPISEHNRLYWYRQTLGQGPEFLTYFQNEAQLEKSRLLSDRFSAERPKGSFSTLEIQRTEQGDSAMYLCASSPRRGPSYNEQFFGPGTRLTVL.

The chain carries TRBV19 and TRBJ2-7; TRBD2 aligns across 7 bases. V lost 4 bases and J lost 3; bases outside the gene matches: 0. The CDR3 is 12 amino acids. The germline CDR1 and CDR2 sequences are LNHDA and SQIVND (reference sequence). The CDR3 sequence: CASSSGSYEQYF. In nucleotides, the CDR3 is TGTGCCAGTAGTAGCGGGAGCTACGAGCAGTACTTC. Supplemented by reference TRBV19 and TRBJ2-7, the full variable domain reads DGGITQSPKYLFRKEGQNVTLSCEQNLNHDAMYWYRQDPGQGLRLIYYSQIVNDFQKGDIAEGYSVSREKKESFPLTVTSAQKNPTAFYLCASSSGSYEQYFGPGTRLTVT.

The rearrangement joins TRBV18 to TRBJ1-1; no definite D call. CDR3 length equals 11 residues. Trimming stripped 5 bases from V and 4 bases from J, with 5 bases between. CDR1 is KGHSH and CDR2 is LQKENI in the germline V gene. This CDR3 reads CASSSRTEAFF. In DNA form, the CDR3 reads TGTGCCAGCTCATCTCGCACTGAAGCTTTCTTT. The complete variable domain, with remaining parts taken from reference TRBV18 and TRBJ1-1, reads NAGVMQNPRHLVRRRGQEARLRCSPMKGHSHVYWYRQLPEEGLKFMVYLQKENIIDESGMPKERFSAEFPKEGPSILRIQQVVRGDSAAYFCASSSRTEAFFGQGTRLTVV.

The V call is TRBV19, the J call TRBJ1-1; D perhaps matches TRBD1 (6 bases). V gave up 8 bases and J gave up 11 bases, with 21 bases separating them. This CDR3 region has 13 residues. Per germline, CDR1 LNHDA and CDR2 SQIVND (reference sequence). The CDR3 DNA sequence: TGTGCCAGTTCTAAGGGGGACGGGCGTCCCGCTTTCTTT. The encoded protein is CASSKGDGRPAFF.

The chain links TRBV2 to TRBJ2-5; weak D call: TRBD2 (6 bases). The germline V gene has CDR1 SNHLY and CDR2 FYNNEI. V was shortened by 7 bases and J by 5 bases, with 11 bases between the two germline ends. There are 12 residues in the CDR3. The CDR3 sequence is CASTPRGETQYF. CDR3 in DNA: TGTGCCAGCACTCCTCGGGGGGAGACCCAGTACTTC.

This clone has only one observation. The V and J genes are TRBV24-1 and TRBJ1-5; D gene unclear. The CDR3 loop spans 17 amino acids. Germline CDR1 is KGHDR and CDR2 is SFDVKD. Between the trimmed V and J ends, which lost 4 bases and 2 bases, there was a span of 17 bases. The CDR3 spells CATSDPRDPRGNQPQHF. As DNA, the CDR3 is TGTGCCACCAGTGACCCGCGGGATCCGCGAGGCAATCAGCCCCAGCATTTT.

This clone was counted between two and nine times. CDR3 in amino acids: CASSHQGLNTEAFF. The CDR3 coding sequence is TGTGCCAGTAGTCATCAGGGACTGAACACTGAAGCTTTCTTT. The chain employs TRBV19 and TRBJ1-1, with a tentative D call TRBD1 (5 bases). V lost 5 bases to trimming and J lost 0 bases, with 10 bases between them. CDR1 LNHDA and CDR2 SQIVND come from the germline V gene (reference sequence). The CDR3 totals 14 residues.

V gene TRBV15 combines with J gene TRBJ2-1; 9 nucleotides agree with TRBD2. Germline CDR1 is LNHNV and CDR2 is YYDKDF (reference sequence). V lost 0 bases and J lost 9; bases outside the gene matches: 6. This CDR3 contains 15 residues. The CDR3 DNA reads as TGTGCCACCAGCAGAGATCGGGTAGCGGGAGCTGAGCAGTTCTTC. Translation: CATSRDRVAGAEQFF.

The chain is built from TRBV2 and TRBJ1-5; possibly TRBD1 for D (5 bases). The CDR3 consists of 15 residues. Germline CDR1 reads SNHLY; CDR2 reads FYNNEI. Trimming took 4 bases from V and 6 from J, leaving 16 bases between them. The CDR3 protein is CASSGGPRVGQPQHF. In DNA form, the CDR3 reads TGTGCCAGCAGTGGAGGTCCCAGGGTGGGTCAGCCCCAGCATTTT.

The chain employs TRBV6-5 and TRBJ1-2; 7 positions agree with TRBD1. This CDR3 region has 14 residues. The germline gives CDR1 MNHEY, CDR2 SVGAGI. The ends lost 6 bases at V and 0 bases at J; junction bases unmatched: 4. The CDR3 DNA follows: TGTGCCAGCAGCTCAGGGGGGACTAACTATGGCTACACCTTC. It codes for CASSSGGTNYGYTF.

V gene TRBV30 combines with J gene TRBJ1-5, with D possibly being TRBD1 (5 bases). V lost 1 base to trimming and J lost 12 bases, with 13 bases between them. In germline, CDR1 is GTSNPN, CDR2 SVGIG (reference sequence). The CDR3 loop spans 12 amino acids. The CDR3 DNA reads as TGTGCCTGGAGTGCCCCGGGACTGAGCCAGCATTTT. As protein: CAWSAPGLSQHF.

Points on this clone: This CDR3 is also generated by other DNA sequences in the sample. V is TRBV20-1 and J is TRBJ1-2; D remains ambiguous. The CDR3 is made up of 11 amino acids. V dropped 3 bases and J dropped 8 bases, with 10 bases sitting between them. Germline V lookup: CDR1 DFQATT, CDR2 SNEGSKA (reference sequence). The chain's CDR3 is CSARDPGGYTF. CDR3 nucleotide sequence: TGCAGTGCTAGGGACCCGGGGGGCTACACCTTC.

The chain employs TRBV18 and TRBJ1-2; perhaps TRBD1 as D (6 bases). The CDR3 covers 16 residues. Trimming removed 2 bases from V and 4 bases from J, with 17 bases in between. Germline V CDR1 and CDR2: KGHSH, LQKENI. CDR3 in DNA: TGTGCCAGCTCACCATGGGATACAGGGTCTCGCTATGGCTACACCTTC. Its protein product is CASSPWDTGSRYGYTF.

The chain couples TRBV7-3 to TRBJ1-1; D is unresolved. Germline CDR1 and CDR2: SGHTA and FQGTGA. Trimming left V 3 bases short and J 3 bases short, with 8 bases between. This CDR3 contains 13 residues. The CDR3: CASSFAEDTEAFF. Here the CDR3 DNA reads TGTGCCAGCAGCTTCGCGGAGGACACTGAAGCTTTCTTT.

The genes are TRBV5-1 and TRBJ2-7, with 7 bases identical to TRBD1. The length of the CDR3 is 14 residues. CDR1 and CDR2 from the germline V gene are SGHRS and YFSETQ. Germline trimming cut 4 bases from V and 3 bases from J; bases unmatched to any gene: 7. CDR3 loop: CASSTGQTYYEQYF. DNA of the CDR3: TGCGCCAGCAGCACGGGACAGACCTACTACGAGCAGTACTTC. Complete variable domain (other parts from reference TRBV5-1 and TRBJ2-7): KAGVTQTPRYLIKTRGQQVTLSCSPISGHRSVSWYQQTPGQGLQFLFEYFSETQRNKGNFPGRFSGRQFSNSRSEMNVSTLELGDSALYLCASSTGQTYYEQYFGPGTRLTVT.

The J gene is TRBJ2-1, the V gene TRBV11-1; 11 bases align to TRBD2. Trimming took 1 base from V and 5 from J; bases not matched to a gene: 1. Germline CDR1 SGHAT, CDR2 FQDESV (reference sequence). This CDR3 has 15 residues. CDR3 bases: TGTGCCAGCAGCTTAGGTAGCGGGGGGGACAATGAGCAGTTCTTC. This codes for CASSLGSGGDNEQFF.

CDR3 in amino acids: CASSVQGTGELFF. The CDR3 nucleotides read TGTGCCAGCAGCGTACAAGGGACCGGGGAGCTGTTTTTT. The chain employs TRBV9 and TRBJ2-2; D not certain. The CDR3 totals 13 residues. V was clipped by 1 base and J by 5 bases, with 6 bases between them. CDR1 and CDR2 from the germline V gene are SGDLS and YYNGEE.

The rearrangement uses TRBV28 and TRBJ1-3; D gene ambiguous. The CDR3 is made up of 19 amino acids. Trimming took off 5 bases at V and 0 bases at J, with 23 bases between the two ends. Germline lookup yields CDR1 MDHEN and CDR2 SYDVKM. The CDR3 nucleotides are TGTGCCAGCAGTCCATCCGTGGGCTGGGAGTACCTCTCTGGAAACACCATATATTTT. Translating it yields CASSPSVGWEYLSGNTIYF.

This chain joins TRBV6-4 and TRBJ2-7; 8 nucleotides align to TRBD1. Germline CDR1 and CDR2: MRHNA and SNTAGT. V gave up 6 bases and J gave up 2 bases; unmatched junction bases: 15. The CDR3 is 17 residues long. The CDR3 spells CASSARRGDRPTYEQYF. The CDR3 coding sequence is TGTGCCAGCAGCGCACGGCGCGGGGACAGGCCTACCTACGAGCAGTACTTC.

The chain couples TRBV5-4 to TRBJ2-1; the match to TRBD2 covers 10 bases. V shed 1 base, J shed 3 bases, and the junction held 4 bases outside the gene matches. The CDR3 length is 16 residues. Per germline, CDR1 SGHNT and CDR2 YYREEE (reference sequence). CDR3 protein: CASSLSGGVVYNEQFF. The CDR3 DNA reads TGTGCCAGCAGCTTGAGCGGGGGGGTTGTCTACAATGAGCAGTTCTTC.

This clone was detected a few times. V and J are TRBV7-9 and TRBJ1-1, with a possible D match to TRBD1 (5 bases). There are 15 residues in the CDR3. Germline CDR1 is SEHNR and CDR2 is FQNEAQ (reference sequence). Deletions cut 5 bases from V and 3 bases from J, with 16 bases between. The CDR3 nucleotides are TGTGCCAGCAGCGCCTGGACGAGGGGTGACACTGAAGCTTTCTTT. This codes for CASSAWTRGDTEAFF.

The rearrangement links TRBV19 to TRBJ2-6; a possible D gene is TRBD1 (6 bases). The CDR3 is 16 residues long. Germline-derived CDR1 and CDR2 are LNHDA and SQIVND (reference sequence). The V end was cut by 1 base, the J end by 2 bases, with 9 bases between. Written as DNA, the CDR3 is TGTGCCAGTAGTATAGGAGGGGGTACTGGGGCCAACGTCCTGACTTTC. It yields the protein CASSIGGGTGANVLTF. Full variable domain (outside the CDR3, taken from reference TRBV19 and TRBJ2-6): DGGITQSPKYLFRKEGQNVTLSCEQNLNHDAMYWYRQDPGQGLRLIYYSQIVNDFQKGDIAEGYSVSREKKESFPLTVTSAQKNPTAFYLCASSIGGGTGANVLTFGAGSRLTVL.

This clone has only one observation. The V and J genes are TRBV9 and TRBJ2-3, with 13 bases fitting TRBD2. Germline CDR1 SGDLS, CDR2 YYNGEE. The CDR3 length is 16 residues. V shed 3 bases and J 6 bases; nucleotides not matched to a gene: 7. CDR3 DNA: TGTGCCAGCAGCGCGCGACTAGCGGGAGGTGGTGATACGCAGTATTTT. Its translation: CASSARLAGGGDTQYF.

This CDR3 is CSASWVGTEAFF. The CDR3 region has the DNA TGCAGTGCTAGTTGGGTGGGGACTGAAGCTTTCTTT. The chain is built from TRBV20-1 and TRBJ1-1; no firm D call. Trimming stripped 3 bases from V and 5 bases from J, with 10 bases between. Per germline, CDR1 DFQATT and CDR2 SNEGSKA (reference sequence). The CDR3 consists of 12 residues.